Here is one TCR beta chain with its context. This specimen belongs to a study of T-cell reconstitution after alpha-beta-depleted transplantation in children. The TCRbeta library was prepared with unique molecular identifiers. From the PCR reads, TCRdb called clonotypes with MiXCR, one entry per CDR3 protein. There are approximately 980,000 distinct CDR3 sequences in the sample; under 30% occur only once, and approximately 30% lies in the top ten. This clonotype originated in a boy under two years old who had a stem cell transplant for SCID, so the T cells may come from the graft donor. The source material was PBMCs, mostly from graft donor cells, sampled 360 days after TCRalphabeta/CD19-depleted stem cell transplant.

Here the CDR3 reads CASSLQDGPTEAFF. The CDR3 DNA is TGTGCCAGCAGCTTACAGGACGGTCCCACTGAAGCTTTCTTT. The V gene is TRBV7-9, the J gene TRBJ1-1; D ambiguous. There are 14 residues in the CDR3. Germline values: CDR1 SEHNR, CDR2 FQNEAQ (reference sequence). The V and J ends lost 2 bases and 4 bases respectively, with 11 bases between them.